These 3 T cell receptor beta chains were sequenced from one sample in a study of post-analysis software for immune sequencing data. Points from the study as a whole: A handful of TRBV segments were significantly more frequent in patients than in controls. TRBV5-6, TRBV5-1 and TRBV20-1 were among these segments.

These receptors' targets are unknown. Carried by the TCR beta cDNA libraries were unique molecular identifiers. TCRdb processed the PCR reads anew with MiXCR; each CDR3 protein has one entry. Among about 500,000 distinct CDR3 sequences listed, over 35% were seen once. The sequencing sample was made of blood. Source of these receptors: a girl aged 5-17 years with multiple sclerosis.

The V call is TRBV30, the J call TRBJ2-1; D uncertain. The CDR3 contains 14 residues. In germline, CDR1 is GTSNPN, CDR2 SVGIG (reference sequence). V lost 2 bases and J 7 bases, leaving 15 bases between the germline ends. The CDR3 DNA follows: TGTGCCTGGAGTTTACCTATCGATAAGAATGAGCAGTTCTTC. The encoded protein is CAWSLPIDKNEQFF.

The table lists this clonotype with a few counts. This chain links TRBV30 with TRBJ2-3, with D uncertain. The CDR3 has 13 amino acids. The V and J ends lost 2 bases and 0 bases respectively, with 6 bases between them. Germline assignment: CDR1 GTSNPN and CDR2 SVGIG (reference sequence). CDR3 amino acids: CAWSLDSTDTQYF. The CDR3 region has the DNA TGTGCCTGGAGTCTAGACAGCACAGATACGCAGTATTTT.

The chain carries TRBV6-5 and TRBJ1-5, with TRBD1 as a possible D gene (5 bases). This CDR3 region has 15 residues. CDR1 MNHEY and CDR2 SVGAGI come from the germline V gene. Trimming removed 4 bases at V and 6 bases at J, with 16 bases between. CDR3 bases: TGTGCCAGCAGTTCCAGGTGGGGCCCCACTCAGCCCCAGCATTTT. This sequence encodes CASSSRWGPTQPQHF.